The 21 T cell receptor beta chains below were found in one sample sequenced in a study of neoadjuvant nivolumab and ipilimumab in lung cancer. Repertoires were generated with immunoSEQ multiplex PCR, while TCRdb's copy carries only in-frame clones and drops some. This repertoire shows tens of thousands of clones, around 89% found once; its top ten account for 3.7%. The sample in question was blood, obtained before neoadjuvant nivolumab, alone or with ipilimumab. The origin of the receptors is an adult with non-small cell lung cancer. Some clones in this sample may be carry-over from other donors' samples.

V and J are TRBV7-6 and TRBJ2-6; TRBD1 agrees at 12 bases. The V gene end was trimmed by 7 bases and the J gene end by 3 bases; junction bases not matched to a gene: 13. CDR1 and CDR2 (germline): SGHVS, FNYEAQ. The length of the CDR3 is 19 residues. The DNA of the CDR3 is TGTGCCAGCATCAAAACCCCCGGGACAGGGGGCCGTGGGGCCAACGTCCTGACTTTC. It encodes CASIKTPGTGGRGANVLTF.

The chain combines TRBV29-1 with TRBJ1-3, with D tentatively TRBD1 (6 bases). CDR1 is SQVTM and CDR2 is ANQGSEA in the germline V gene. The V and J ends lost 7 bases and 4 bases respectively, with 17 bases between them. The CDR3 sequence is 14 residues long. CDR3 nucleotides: TGCAGCGCTGTGGGGACACGGACGGGAAACACCATATATTTT. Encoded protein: CSAVGTRTGNTIYF.

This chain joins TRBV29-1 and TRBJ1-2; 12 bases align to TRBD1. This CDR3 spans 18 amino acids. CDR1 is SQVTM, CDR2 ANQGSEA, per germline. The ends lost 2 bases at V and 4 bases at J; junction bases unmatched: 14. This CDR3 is CSVESQTGQGARGYGYTF. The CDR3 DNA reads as TGCAGCGTTGAATCCCAGACGGGACAGGGGGCGCGTGGCTATGGCTACACCTTC.

The CDR3 spells CASASIGAPNYGYTF. The CDR3 DNA is TGTGCCAGCGCTTCCATAGGGGCGCCTAACTATGGCTACACCTTC. The chain recombines TRBV5-8 with TRBJ1-2; D possibly corresponds to TRBD1 (5 bases). V lost 7 bases and J 0 bases, leaving 16 bases between the germline ends. The CDR3 is 15 amino acids. Germline CDR1 is SGHTS and CDR2 is YDEGEE.

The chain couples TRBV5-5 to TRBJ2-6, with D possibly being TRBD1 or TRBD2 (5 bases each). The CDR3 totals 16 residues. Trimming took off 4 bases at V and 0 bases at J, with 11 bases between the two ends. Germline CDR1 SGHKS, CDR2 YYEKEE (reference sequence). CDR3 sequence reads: CASSGGTPSGANVLTF. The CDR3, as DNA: TGTGCCAGCAGCGGGGGTACTCCCTCTGGGGCCAACGTCCTGACTTTC.

CDR3 coding DNA: TGTGCCAGCAGCACAGGACAGGGCCAGCCCCAGCATTTT. As protein: CASSTGQGQPQHF. The J gene is TRBJ1-5, the V gene TRBV5-8, with 8 bases identical to TRBD1. Germline V CDR1 and CDR2: SGHTS, YDEGEE. The CDR3 length is 13 residues. Germline trimming cut 4 bases from V and 7 bases from J; bases unmatched to any gene: 4.

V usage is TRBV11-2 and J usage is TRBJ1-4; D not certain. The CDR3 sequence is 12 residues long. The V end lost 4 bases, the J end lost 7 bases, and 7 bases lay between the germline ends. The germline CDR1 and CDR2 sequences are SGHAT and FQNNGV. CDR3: CASSSLGEKLFF. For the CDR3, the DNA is TGTGCCAGCAGCTCCCTTGGTGAAAAACTGTTTTTT.

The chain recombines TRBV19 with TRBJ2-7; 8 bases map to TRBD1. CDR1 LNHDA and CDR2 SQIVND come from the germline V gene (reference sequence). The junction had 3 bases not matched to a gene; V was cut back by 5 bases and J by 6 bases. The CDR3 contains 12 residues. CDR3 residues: CASSLGQGEQYF. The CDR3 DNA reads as TGTGCCAGTAGTCTAGGACAGGGCGAGCAGTACTTC.

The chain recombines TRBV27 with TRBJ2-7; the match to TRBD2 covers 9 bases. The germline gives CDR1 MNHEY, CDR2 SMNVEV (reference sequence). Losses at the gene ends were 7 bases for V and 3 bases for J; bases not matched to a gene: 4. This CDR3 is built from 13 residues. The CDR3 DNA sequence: TGTGCCAGCACCGTTAGCGGGAGCTACGAGCAGTACTTC. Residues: CASTVSGSYEQYF.

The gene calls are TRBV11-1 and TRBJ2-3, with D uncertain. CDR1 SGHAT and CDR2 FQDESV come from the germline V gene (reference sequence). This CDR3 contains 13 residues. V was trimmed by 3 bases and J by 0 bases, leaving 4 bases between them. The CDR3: CASSLTSTDTQYF. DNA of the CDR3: TGTGCCAGCAGCTTGACTAGCACAGATACGCAGTATTTT.

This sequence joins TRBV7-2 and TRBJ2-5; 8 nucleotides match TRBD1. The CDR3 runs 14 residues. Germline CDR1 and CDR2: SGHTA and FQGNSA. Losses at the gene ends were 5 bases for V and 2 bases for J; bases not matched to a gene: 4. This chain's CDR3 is CASSTDRVQETQYF. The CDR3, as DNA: TGTGCCAGCAGCACGGACAGGGTTCAAGAGACCCAGTACTTC.

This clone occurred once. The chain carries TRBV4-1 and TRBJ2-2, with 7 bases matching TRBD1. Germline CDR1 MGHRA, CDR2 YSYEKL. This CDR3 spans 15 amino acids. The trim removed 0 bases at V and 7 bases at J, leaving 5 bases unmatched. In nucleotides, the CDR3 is TGCGCCAGCAGCCAAGATGGGGGACAGATCGGGGAGCTGTTTTTT. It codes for CASSQDGGQIGELFF.

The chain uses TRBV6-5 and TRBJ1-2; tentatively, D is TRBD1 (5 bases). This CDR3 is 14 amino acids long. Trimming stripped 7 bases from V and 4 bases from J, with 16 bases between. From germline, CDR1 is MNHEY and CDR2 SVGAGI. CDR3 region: CASTDPRAPYGYTF. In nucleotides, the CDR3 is TGTGCCAGCACCGACCCCAGGGCGCCCTATGGCTACACCTTC.

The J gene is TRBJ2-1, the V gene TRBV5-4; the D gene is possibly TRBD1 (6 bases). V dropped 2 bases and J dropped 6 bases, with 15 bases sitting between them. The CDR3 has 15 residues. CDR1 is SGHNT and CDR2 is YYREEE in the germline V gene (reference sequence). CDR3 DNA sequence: TGTGCCAGCAGCTTCGATCAGGACAGCCCCAATGAGCAGTTCTTC. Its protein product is CASSFDQDSPNEQFF.

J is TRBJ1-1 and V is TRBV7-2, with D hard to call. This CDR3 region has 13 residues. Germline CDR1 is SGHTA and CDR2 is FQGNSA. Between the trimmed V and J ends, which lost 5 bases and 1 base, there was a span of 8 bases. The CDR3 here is CASSRVGNTEAFF. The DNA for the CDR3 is TGTGCCAGCAGCCGGGTTGGGAACACTGAAGCTTTCTTT.

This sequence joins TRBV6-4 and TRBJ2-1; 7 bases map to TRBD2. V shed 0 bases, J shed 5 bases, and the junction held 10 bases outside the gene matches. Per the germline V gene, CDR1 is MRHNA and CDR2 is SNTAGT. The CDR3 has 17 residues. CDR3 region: CASSDSVGGSGDNEQFF. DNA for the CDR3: TGTGCCAGCAGTGACTCGGTGGGAGGGAGCGGCGACAATGAGCAGTTCTTC.

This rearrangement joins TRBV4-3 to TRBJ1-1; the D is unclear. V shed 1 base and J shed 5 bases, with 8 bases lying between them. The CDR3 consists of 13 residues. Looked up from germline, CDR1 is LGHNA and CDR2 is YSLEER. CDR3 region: CASSQGSATEAFF. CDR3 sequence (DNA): TGCGCCAGCAGCCAAGGATCCGCGACTGAAGCTTTCTTT.

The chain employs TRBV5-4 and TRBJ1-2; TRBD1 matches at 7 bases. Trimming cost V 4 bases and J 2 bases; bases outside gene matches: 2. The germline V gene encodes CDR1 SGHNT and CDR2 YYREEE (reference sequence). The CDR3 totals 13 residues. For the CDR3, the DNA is TGTGCCAGCAGCCAGGACAGGAACTATGGCTACACCTTC. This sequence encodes CASSQDRNYGYTF.

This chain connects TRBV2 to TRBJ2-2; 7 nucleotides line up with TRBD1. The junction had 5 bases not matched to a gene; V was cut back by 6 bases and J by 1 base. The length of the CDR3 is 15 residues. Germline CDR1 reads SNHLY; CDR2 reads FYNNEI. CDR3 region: CASRFHRGNTGELFF. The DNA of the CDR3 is TGTGCCAGCAGATTTCACAGGGGGAACACCGGGGAGCTGTTTTTT.

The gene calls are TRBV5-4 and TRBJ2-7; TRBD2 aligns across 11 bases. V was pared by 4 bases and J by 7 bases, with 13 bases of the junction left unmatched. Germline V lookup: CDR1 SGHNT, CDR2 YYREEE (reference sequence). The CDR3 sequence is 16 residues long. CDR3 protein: CASSQSLAGGPGEQYF. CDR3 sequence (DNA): TGTGCCAGCAGCCAGTCCTTAGCGGGAGGGCCGGGGGAGCAGTACTTC. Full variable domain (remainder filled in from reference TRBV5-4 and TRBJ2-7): ETGVTQSPTHLIKTRGQQVTLRCSSQSGHNTVSWYQQALGQGPQFIFQYYREEENGRGNFPPRFSGLQFPNYSSELNVNALELDDSALYLCASSQSLAGGPGEQYFGPGTRLTVT.

The CDR3 DNA follows: TGTGCCAGCAGCTTAGCGCTACTAGCCAATGAGCAGTTCTTC. This gives the protein CASSLALLANEQFF. This chain joins TRBV11-1 and TRBJ2-1, with D perhaps matching TRBD2 (6 bases). Trimming cost V 0 bases and J 6 bases, with 9 bases left between them. Germline V lookup: CDR1 SGHAT, CDR2 FQDESV (reference sequence). The CDR3 contains 14 residues.